These 32 T cell receptor beta chains came from one sample sequenced in a study of metastatic and nonmetastatic thyroid tumors. Each patient came to thyroid surgery without any prior treatment (of any kind). TCRdb reassembled clones from the PCR reads with MiXCR. The repertoire holds roughly 48,000 clones, with around 20% as singletons. Input material: blood. The receptors come from a male donor with papillary thyroid cancer or a benign thyroid nodule (not recorded which). Some clones in this sample may be carry-over from other donors' samples.

The J gene is TRBJ2-7, the V gene TRBV6-1, with 11 bases aligning to TRBD1. Trimming took 6 bases from V and 3 from J; bases not matched to a gene: 4. The CDR3 is 14 amino acids. Germline values: CDR1 MNHNS, CDR2 SASEGT. The CDR3, as DNA: TGTGCCAGCAGGGGGGGGACAGGGGGCTACGAGCAGTACTTC. This gives the protein CASRGGTGGYEQYF.

This clone was detected ten times or more. V usage is TRBV5-6 and J usage is TRBJ2-7; no clear D. The CDR3 has 13 amino acids. From germline, CDR1 is SGHDT and CDR2 YYEEEE. Trimming removed 0 bases from V and 5 bases from J, with 9 bases in between. The CDR3 reads CASSLASQNEQYF. Here the CDR3 DNA reads TGTGCCAGCAGCTTGGCCTCTCAAAACGAGCAGTACTTC.

This clone is deemed medium-sized (0.01 to 0.1%). This rearrangement joins TRBV24-1 to TRBJ1-2; D is unresolved. V lost 2 bases, J lost 7 bases, and 4 bases lay in between. The germline V gene encodes CDR1 KGHDR and CDR2 SFDVKD. CDR3 length: 11 residues. The CDR3 protein is CATSDWGGYTF. In nucleotides, the CDR3 is TGTGCCACCAGTGATTGGGGTGGCTACACCTTC.

This clone was seen only a few times. This clone may be a read error of a much larger clone one base away. V usage is TRBV28 and J usage is TRBJ1-3; D possibly corresponds to TRBD1 (6 bases). CDR3 length equals 17 residues. Germline CDR1 reads MDHEN; CDR2 reads SYDVKM. CDR3 protein: CASSLPGGGQTGNTLYF. The CDR3 DNA reads as TGTGCCAGCAGTTTACCCGGGGGGGGGCAGACTGGAAACACCTTATATTTT.

This clone came up many times. The V call is TRBV2, the J call TRBJ1-1; the D is unclear. The germline CDR1 and CDR2 sequences are SNHLY and FYNNEI. The length of the CDR3 is 13 residues. V lost 4 bases and J lost 6, with 12 bases in between. The DNA for the CDR3 is TGTGCCAGCAGTGCGAACACTAACGCTGAAGCTTTCTTT. Protein product: CASSANTNAEAFF.

This clone was observed at least ten times. V usage is TRBV12-5 and J usage is TRBJ2-1; D is ambiguous. The CDR3 runs 11 residues. Germline lookup yields CDR1 LGHNT and CDR2 FRNRAP. V lost 0 bases, J lost 8 bases, and 2 bases lay in between. The CDR3 loop reads CASGLVDEQFF. The CDR3 nucleotides are TGTGCTAGTGGTTTGGTAGATGAGCAGTTCTTC. The complete variable domain, with remaining parts taken from reference TRBV12-5 and TRBJ2-1, reads DARVTQTPRHKVTEMGQEVTMRCQPILGHNTVFWYRQTMMQGLELLAYFRNRAPLDDSGMPKDRFSAEMPDATLATLKIQPSEPRDSAVYFCASGLVDEQFFGPGTRLTVL.

This clone occurred many times. Its ends do not fully match the called genes, so a read error is possible. The same CDR3 can be traced to other DNA sequences in this sample. V is TRBV20-1 and J is TRBJ2-2; 9 bases align to TRBD1. Germline V gene data show CDR1 as DFQATT and CDR2 as SNEGSKA (reference sequence). CDR3 length equals 15 residues. CDR3 nucleotides: TGCAGTGCTAGAGATCGGGGGACAGGGTCCGGAGAGCTGTTTTTT. Its translation is CSARDRGTGSGELFF.

This clone showed up many times. The J gene is TRBJ1-1, the V gene TRBV6-1, with D unclear. This CDR3 region has 13 residues. Germline V gene data show CDR1 as MNHNS and CDR2 as SASEGT. Trimming removed 4 bases from V and 3 bases from J, with 9 bases in between. For the CDR3, the DNA is TGTGCCAGCAGTGTGGGCGGATACACTGAAGCTTTCTTT. It is translated as CASSVGGYTEAFF.

The CDR3 DNA is TGCAGTGCTAGACCCTCAGGACAGGGGAAATTCAACACTGAAGCTTTCTTT. It specifies CSARPSGQGKFNTEAFF. The chain has TRBV20-1 and TRBJ1-1, with 9 bases fitting TRBD1. V lost 2 bases and J lost 2; bases outside the gene matches: 12. The CDR3 spans 17 residues. Per the germline V gene, CDR1 is DFQATT and CDR2 is SNEGSKA (reference sequence).

This clone was counted at least ten times. DNA of the CDR3: TGTGCCACCAGCAGCCCGGACAGGGGATTCACAGATACGCAGTATTTT. The encoded protein is CATSSPDRGFTDTQYF. The chain combines TRBV15 with TRBJ2-3; 9 positions agree with TRBD1. Germline values: CDR1 LNHNV, CDR2 YYDKDF (reference sequence). The CDR3 covers 16 residues. V was pared by 3 bases and J by 2 bases, with 6 bases of the junction left unmatched.

In regard to this clone: This clone may be a read error of a much larger clone one base away. Other DNA sequences in the same sample also yield this CDR3. The chain's CDR3 is CSVEDGTGGNQPQHF. CDR3 in DNA: TGCAGCGTCGAGGACGGGACAGGGGGCAATCAGCCCCAGCATTTT. The genes are TRBV29-1 and TRBJ1-5; the match to TRBD1 covers 10 bases. The CDR3 spans 15 residues. Trimming removed 6 bases from V and 2 bases from J; junction bases left unmatched: 7. From germline, CDR1 is SQVTM and CDR2 ANQGSEA.

The gene calls are TRBV29-1 and TRBJ1-1; TRBD1 is a possible D gene (6 bases). The CDR3 has 13 residues. Looked up from germline, CDR1 is SQVTM and CDR2 is ANQGSEA. Trimming stripped 3 bases from V and 3 bases from J, with 11 bases between. The chain's CDR3 is CSVDFGGDTEAFF. In DNA form, the CDR3 reads TGCAGCGTTGACTTCGGGGGCGACACTGAAGCTTTCTTT.

This clone was seen only a few times. The chain carries TRBV7-9 and TRBJ2-7, with a tentative D call TRBD1 (6 bases). CDR3 length: 12 residues. CDR1 and CDR2 from the germline V gene are SEHNR and FQNEAQ (reference sequence). V was trimmed by 8 bases and J by 0 bases, leaving 8 bases between them. The CDR3 DNA reads TGTGCCAGCGACAGGCTCTCCTACGAGCAGTACTTC. Translating gives CASDRLSYEQYF. Full variable domain (remainder filled in from reference TRBV7-9 and TRBJ2-7): DTGVSQNPRHKITKRGQNVTFRCDPISEHNRLYWYRQTLGQGPEFLTYFQNEAQLEKSRLLSDRFSAERPKGSFSTLEIQRTEQGDSAMYLCASDRLSYEQYFGPGTRLTVT.

This clone was recorded many times. V usage is TRBV19 and J usage is TRBJ2-7, with 7 bases fitting TRBD1. Unmatched junction bases numbered 9, after V lost 5 bases and J lost 2 bases. CDR3 size: 15 residues. CDR1 and CDR2 (germline): LNHDA, SQIVND (reference sequence). In nucleotides, the CDR3 is TGTGCCAGTAGTCCGTGGACAGGAGAGACCTACGAGCAGTACTTC. It specifies CASSPWTGETYEQYF.

This chain uses TRBV18 with TRBJ2-7; D uncertain. Germline V gives CDR1 KGHSH, CDR2 LQKENI. The CDR3 runs to 12 residues. Trimming took 2 bases from V and 3 from J, leaving 5 bases between them. CDR3 coding DNA: TGTGCCAGCTCACCAGTGAGCTACGAGCAGTACTTC. Amino acid sequence: CASSPVSYEQYF.

This clone turned up a few times. The genes are TRBV7-8 and TRBJ2-7; TRBD1 or TRBD2 may be the D gene (5 bases each). The CDR3 extends over 14 amino acids. Germline V gene data show CDR1 as SGHVS and CDR2 as FQNEAQ. Trimming removed 2 bases from V and 5 bases from J, with 13 bases in between. The CDR3 spells CASSLLRDGDEQYF. The DNA for the CDR3 is TGTGCCAGCAGCTTACTCAGGGACGGTGACGAGCAGTACTTC.

This clone was seen many times. This specimen includes other DNA sequences encoding the same CDR3. This sequence joins TRBV5-4 and TRBJ1-4, with 7 bases fitting TRBD1. Germline V gives CDR1 SGHNT, CDR2 YYREEE (reference sequence). V dropped 4 bases and J dropped 3; count of bases not matched to a gene: 9. The CDR3 has 16 residues. CDR3 sequence (DNA): TGTGCCAGCAGCGTACAGGGGACGGTGGCTAATGAAAAACTGTTTTTT. Translation gives CASSVQGTVANEKLFF.

This clone was recorded many times. Here the CDR3 DNA reads TGTGCCAGTAGTACGGGGACAGAAAACACAGATACGCAGTATTTT. Translation: CASSTGTENTDTQYF. The V call is TRBV19, the J call TRBJ2-3; 7 positions match TRBD1. The V and J ends lost 4 bases and 2 bases, in that order; junction bases with no gene match: 6. The CDR3 covers 15 residues. Germline V gene lookup returns CDR1 LNHDA and CDR2 SQIVND (reference sequence).

This clone was observed a few times. The chain recombines TRBV27 with TRBJ1-6, with 7 bases matching TRBD1. The germline V gene encodes CDR1 MNHEY and CDR2 SMNVEV (reference sequence). J was trimmed by 7 bases and V by 6 bases; bases with no gene match: 9. CDR3 length equals 15 residues. As DNA, the CDR3 is TGTGCCAGCAGGGGAATAGAGACAGGGAATTCACCCCTCCACTTT. Translation: CASRGIETGNSPLHF.

This clone was counted ten times or more. V usage is TRBV6-5 and J usage is TRBJ2-2, with a possible D match to TRBD1 (5 bases). CDR3 length equals 16 residues. V lost 0 bases and J 1 base, leaving 9 bases between the germline ends. Per germline, CDR1 MNHEY and CDR2 SVGAGI. CDR3 in DNA: TGTGCCAGCAGTTACTCGAAAGGACAGAACACCGGGGAGCTGTTTTTT. Encoded protein: CASSYSKGQNTGELFF.

The chain carries TRBV27 and TRBJ1-2, with a weak D call TRBD1 (5 bases). Germline values: CDR1 MNHEY, CDR2 SMNVEV (reference sequence). V dropped 6 bases and J dropped 2 bases, with 10 bases sitting between them. The CDR3 spans 13 residues. The CDR3 region has the DNA TGTGCCAGCAGCTCGGACATCAACTATGGCTACACCTTC. Protein: CASSSDINYGYTF.

The CDR3 sequence: CSAKWSRGYTEAFF. In nucleotides, the CDR3 is TGCAGTGCTAAATGGTCGAGGGGGTACACTGAAGCTTTCTTT. The V gene is TRBV20-1, the J gene TRBJ1-1; D might be TRBD1 (6 bases). V lost 4 bases, J lost 3 bases, and 15 bases lay in between. Germline V gene data show CDR1 as DFQATT and CDR2 as SNEGSKA (reference sequence). This CDR3 comprises 14 residues.

The sample holds many counts of this clone. This chain's CDR3 is CASSPTGGEGFSPLHF. The CDR3 DNA sequence: TGTGCCAGCTCACCTACGGGAGGCGAGGGTTTTTCACCCCTCCACTTT. The V call is TRBV18, the J call TRBJ1-6; no definite D call. The germline V and J ends were trimmed by 3 bases and 9 bases, with 18 bases remaining between them. CDR3 size: 16 residues. Germline CDR1 and CDR2: KGHSH and LQKENI.

This clone came up many times. This chain joins TRBV6-1 and TRBJ1-6, with a possible D match to TRBD1 (5 bases). The CDR3 extends over 15 amino acids. V was shortened by 2 bases and J by 7 bases, with 12 bases between the two germline ends. CDR1 is MNHNS and CDR2 is SASEGT in the germline V gene. The CDR3 bases are TGTGCCAGCAGTGAAACCATAGGGGAAAATTCACCCCTCCACTTT. This translates into CASSETIGENSPLHF.

This clone was seen ten or more times. The chain joins TRBV6-1 to TRBJ1-1; TRBD1 matches at 8 bases. This CDR3 region has 14 residues. Unmatched junction bases numbered 7, after V lost 6 bases and J lost 4 bases. Germline V gene sequence: CDR1 MNHNS, CDR2 SASEGT. For the CDR3, the DNA is TGTGCCAGCAGCGGACAGGGACGGACCACTGAAGCTTTCTTT. It encodes CASSGQGRTTEAFF.

This clone was seen many times. V gene TRBV10-2 combines with J gene TRBJ2-1; 9 nucleotides align to TRBD2. The trim removed 2 bases at V and 0 bases at J, leaving 5 bases unmatched. This CDR3 region has 17 residues. Germline values: CDR1 WSHSY, CDR2 SAAADI. CDR3 in amino acids: CASSERASGNSYNEQFF. CDR3 DNA sequence: TGCGCCAGCAGTGAGAGGGCTAGCGGGAACTCCTACAATGAGCAGTTCTTC.

This clone was counted ten times or more. V gene TRBV6-1 combines with J gene TRBJ2-7, with 11 bases that match TRBD1. Trimming cost V 6 bases and J 5 bases; bases outside gene matches: 6. Per the germline V gene, CDR1 is MNHNS and CDR2 is SASEGT. The CDR3 is made up of 14 amino acids. In DNA, the CDR3 is TGTGCCAGCAGGAAACGGACAGGGGGCGACGAGCAGTACTTC. Translation gives CASRKRTGGDEQYF.

Comment on this clone: The junction departs from the called germline gene at one end, perhaps through a read error. The chain joins TRBV7-9 to TRBJ2-5, with D tentatively TRBD2 (5 bases). This CDR3 contains 15 residues. Per the germline V gene, CDR1 is SEHNR and CDR2 is FQNEAQ (reference sequence). The CDR3 DNA sequence: TGTGCCAGCAGCTTAAGTGGCTACATCTGGGAGACACAGTACTTC. It is translated as CASSLSGYIWETQYF.

This clone was seen once. The V and J genes are TRBV19 and TRBJ1-5; D not certain. The CDR3 has 15 residues. V lost 3 bases, J lost 6 bases, and 15 bases lay in between. Per germline, CDR1 LNHDA and CDR2 SQIVND (reference sequence). The CDR3 reads CASSIGQEGFQPQHF. DNA for the CDR3: TGTGCCAGTAGTATCGGTCAGGAAGGCTTTCAGCCCCAGCATTTT.

This clone showed up many times. Given a much more abundant clone one base away, this may be a read error. Other nucleotide sequences in the sample specify the same CDR3. The chain combines TRBV12-3 or TRBV12-4 with TRBJ2-2; D is possibly TRBD2 (5 bases). The CDR3 spans 12 residues. The CDR3, as DNA: TGTGCCAGCAGTCCCTCCGCCGGGGAACTGTTTTTT. This translates into CASSPSAGELFF.

This clone was seen a handful of times. The V gene is TRBV5-1, the J gene TRBJ2-1; possible D gene TRBD2, 5 bases. Trimming pared 5 bases from V and 8 bases from J, leaving 17 bases between. This CDR3 has 14 amino acids. Germline-derived CDR1 and CDR2 are SGHRS and YFSETQ. The CDR3 DNA is TGCGCCAGCAGTCTGGACTCAGGACCATATGAGCAGTTCTTC. It translates to CASSLDSGPYEQFF.

The rearrangement links TRBV5-6 to TRBJ2-1; 9 bases line up with TRBD2. The CDR3 extends over 14 amino acids. Trimming cost V 2 bases and J 15 bases; bases outside gene matches: 12. Germline CDR1 is SGHDT and CDR2 is YYEEEE. For the CDR3, the DNA is TGTGCCAGCAGCTTCGTGACTAGCGGTAGGCTTAGGTTCTTC. Protein: CASSFVTSGRLRFF. Supplemented by reference TRBV5-6 and TRBJ2-1, the full variable domain reads DAGVTQSPTHLIKTRGQQVTLRCSPKSGHDTVSWYQQALGQGPQFIFQYYEEEERQRGNFPDRFSGHQFPNYSSELNVNALLLGDSALYLCASSFVTSGRLRFFGPGTRLTVL.